This TCR beta chain was identified in a study of cytomegalovirus exposure and HLA in healthy donors. Overall study findings and caveats: A few CMV-associated chains were confirmed in vitro to be specific for CMV antigens.

Sequenced by immunoSEQ multiplex PCR; TCRdb stores in-frame clones only, minus some. The sample records about 220,000 clones, over 70% being singletons. A remark on this clone: Its antigen is unknown.

CDR3 length: 11 amino acids. Germline lookup yields CDR1 SNHLY and CDR2 FYNNEI. V gave up 2 bases and J gave up 6 bases, with 3 bases separating them. The sequencing sample was made of PBMCs. J is TRBJ2-3 and V is TRBV2; D gene ambiguous. This receptor was taken from a woman between 25 and 40 years old in good health and CMV-seropositive. The CDR3 reads CASSEQDTQYF. The DNA of the CDR3 is TGTGCCAGCAGTGAACAGGATACGCAGTATTTT.